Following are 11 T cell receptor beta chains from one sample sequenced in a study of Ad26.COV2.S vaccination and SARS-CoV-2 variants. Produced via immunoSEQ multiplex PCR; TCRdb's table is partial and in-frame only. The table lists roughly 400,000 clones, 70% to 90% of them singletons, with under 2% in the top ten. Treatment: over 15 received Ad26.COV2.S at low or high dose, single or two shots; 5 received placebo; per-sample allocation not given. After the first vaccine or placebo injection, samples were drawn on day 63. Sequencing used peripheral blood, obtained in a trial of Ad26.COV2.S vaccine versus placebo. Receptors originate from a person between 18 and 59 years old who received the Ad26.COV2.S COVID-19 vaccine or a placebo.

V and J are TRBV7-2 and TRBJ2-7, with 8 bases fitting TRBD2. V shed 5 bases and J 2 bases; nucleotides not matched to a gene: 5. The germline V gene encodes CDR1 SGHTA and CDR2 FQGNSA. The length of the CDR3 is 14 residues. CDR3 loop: CASSIKGLAYEQYF. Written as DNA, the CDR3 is TGTGCCAGCAGCATTAAGGGACTAGCCTACGAGCAGTACTTC.

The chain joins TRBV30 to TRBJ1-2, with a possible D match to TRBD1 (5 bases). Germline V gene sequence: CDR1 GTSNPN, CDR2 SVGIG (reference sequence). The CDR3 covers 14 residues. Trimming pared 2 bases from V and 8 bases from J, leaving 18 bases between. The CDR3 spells CAWSMAERGDGYTF. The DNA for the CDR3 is TGTGCCTGGAGTATGGCTGAGCGGGGGGACGGCTACACCTTC.

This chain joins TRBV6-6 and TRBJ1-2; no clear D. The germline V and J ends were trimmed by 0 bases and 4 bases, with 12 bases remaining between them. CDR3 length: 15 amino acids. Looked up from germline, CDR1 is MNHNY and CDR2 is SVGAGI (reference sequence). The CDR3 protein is CASSYSPRGPYGYTF. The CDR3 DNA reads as TGTGCCAGCAGTTACTCACCCCGAGGGCCCTATGGCTACACCTTC.

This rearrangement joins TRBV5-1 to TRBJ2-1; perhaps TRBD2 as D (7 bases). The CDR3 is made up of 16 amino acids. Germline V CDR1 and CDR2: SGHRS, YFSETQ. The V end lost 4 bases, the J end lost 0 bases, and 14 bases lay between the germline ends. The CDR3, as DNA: TGCGCCAGCAGCGGACGCGGGGGCGCCTCCTACAATGAGCAGTTCTTC. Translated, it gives CASSGRGGASYNEQFF. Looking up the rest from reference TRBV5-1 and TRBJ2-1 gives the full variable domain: KAGVTQTPRYLIKTRGQQVTLSCSPISGHRSVSWYQQTPGQGLQFLFEYFSETQRNKGNFPGRFSGRQFSNSRSEMNVSTLELGDSALYLCASSGRGGASYNEQFFGPGTRLTVL.

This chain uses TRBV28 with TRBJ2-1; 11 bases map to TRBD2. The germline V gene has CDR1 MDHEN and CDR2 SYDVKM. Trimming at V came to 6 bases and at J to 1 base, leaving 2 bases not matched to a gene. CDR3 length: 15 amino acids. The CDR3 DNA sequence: TGTGCCAGCAGACTAGCGGGAGCGTCCTACAATGAGCAGTTCTTC. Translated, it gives CASRLAGASYNEQFF.

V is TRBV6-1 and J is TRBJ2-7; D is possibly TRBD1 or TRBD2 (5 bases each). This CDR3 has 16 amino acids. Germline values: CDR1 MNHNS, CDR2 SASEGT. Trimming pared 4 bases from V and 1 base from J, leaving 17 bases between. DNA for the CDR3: TGTGCCAGCAGTGGGAGGATGGCAGGGCCTTCCTACGAGCAGTACTTC. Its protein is CASSGRMAGPSYEQYF.

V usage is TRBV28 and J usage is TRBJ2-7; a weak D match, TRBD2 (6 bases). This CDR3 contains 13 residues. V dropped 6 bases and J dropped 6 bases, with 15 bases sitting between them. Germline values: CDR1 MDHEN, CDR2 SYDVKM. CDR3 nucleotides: TGTGCCAGCAGCCCCGGGACTCCCCTCGAGCAGTACTTC. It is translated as CASSPGTPLEQYF.

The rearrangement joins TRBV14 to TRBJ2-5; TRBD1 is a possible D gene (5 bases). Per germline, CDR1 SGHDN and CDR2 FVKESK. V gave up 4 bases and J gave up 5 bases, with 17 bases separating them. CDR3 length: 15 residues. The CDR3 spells CASSRLVGPGETQYF. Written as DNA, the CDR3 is TGTGCCAGCAGCCGATTGGTGGGGCCAGGGGAGACCCAGTACTTC.

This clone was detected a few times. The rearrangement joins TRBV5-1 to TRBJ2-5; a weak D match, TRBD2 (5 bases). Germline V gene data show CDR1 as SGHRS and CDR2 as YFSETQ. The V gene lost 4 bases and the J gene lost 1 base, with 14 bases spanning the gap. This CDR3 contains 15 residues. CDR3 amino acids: CASSLPGGPQETQYF. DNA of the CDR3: TGCGCCAGCAGCCTTCCGGGCGGGCCCCAAGAGACCCAGTACTTC.

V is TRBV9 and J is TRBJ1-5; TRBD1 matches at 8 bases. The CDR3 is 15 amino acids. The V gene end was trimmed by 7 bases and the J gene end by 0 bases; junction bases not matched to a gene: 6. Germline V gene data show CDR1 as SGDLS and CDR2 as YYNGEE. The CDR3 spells CASGDRPYSNQPQHF. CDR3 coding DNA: TGTGCCAGCGGGGACAGGCCCTATAGCAATCAGCCCCAGCATTTT.

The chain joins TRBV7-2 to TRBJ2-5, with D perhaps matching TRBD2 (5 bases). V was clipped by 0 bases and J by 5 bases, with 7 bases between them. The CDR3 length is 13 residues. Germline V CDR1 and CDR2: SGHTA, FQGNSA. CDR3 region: CASSLATGETQYF. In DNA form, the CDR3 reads TGTGCCAGCAGCTTAGCCACGGGGGAGACCCAGTACTTC.